Shown below are 7 T cell receptor beta chains from a single sample sequenced in a study of tumor-infiltrating lymphocytes in oesophageal squamous cell carcinoma. Using its own MiXCR run on the PCR reads, TCRdb lists one record per CDR3 protein. The sample has over 10,000 distinct CDR3 sequences; more than 55% are singletons. The sequencing sample was made of esophageal tumor tissue. Source of these receptors: a female donor with esophageal squamous cell carcinoma.

This clonotype ranks as medium-sized (0.01 to 0.1%). J is TRBJ2-7 and V is TRBV7-2; 9 bases are shared with TRBD1. This CDR3 has 13 residues. Germline CDR1 reads SGHTA; CDR2 reads FQGNSA. Trimming cost V 6 bases and J 7 bases; bases outside gene matches: 7. The CDR3 protein is CASSIQGAGEQYF. For the CDR3, the DNA is TGTGCCAGCAGTATACAGGGGGCGGGGGAGCAGTACTTC.

The CDR3 coding sequence is TGTGCCAGCAGCTTAGAAGGGCGGGGGACATCGCAGTACTTC. This codes for CASSLEGRGTSQYF. The rearrangement links TRBV7-2 to TRBJ2-1; possible D gene TRBD2, 7 bases. The J call could be wrong; TRBJ2-7 is a better fit for the DNA end. The CDR3 has 14 amino acids. From germline, CDR1 is SGHTA and CDR2 FQGNSA.

In its sample, this clonotype was seen many times. The chain employs TRBV6-1 and TRBJ2-2, with 7 bases fitting TRBD1. The CDR3 spans 15 residues. Losses at the gene ends were 6 bases for V and 0 bases for J; bases not matched to a gene: 4. CDR1 is MNHNS and CDR2 is SASEGT in the germline V gene. CDR3 sequence reads: CASRSGTANTGELFF. DNA for the CDR3: TGTGCCAGCAGGTCCGGGACAGCGAACACCGGGGAGCTGTTTTTT.

This rearrangement joins TRBV11-2 to TRBJ1-2; 13 bases agree with TRBD2. The J call could be wrong; TRBJ2-5 is a better fit for the DNA end. The CDR3 consists of 20 residues. CDR1 is SGHAT, CDR2 FQNNGV, per germline. The CDR3 spells CASSTIITPGLAGRGETQYF. CDR3 DNA sequence: TGTGCCAGCAGCACTATAATAACGCCGGGACTAGCGGGACGAGGAGAGACCCAGTACTTC.

The chain recombines TRBV7-9 with TRBJ2-5; D is unclear. The germline gives CDR1 SEHNR, CDR2 FQNEAQ (reference sequence). Trimming removed 2 bases from V and 11 bases from J, with 9 bases in between. The CDR3 runs to 11 residues. The CDR3 sequence is CASSLHNEQYF. The CDR3 DNA sequence: TGTGCCAGCAGCTTACACAATGAGCAGTACTTC.

V and J are TRBV7-9 and TRBJ2-6; the match to TRBD2 covers 8 bases. Germline CDR1 reads SEHNR; CDR2 reads FQNEAQ (reference sequence). The CDR3 loop spans 19 amino acids. V shed 2 bases and J 1 base; nucleotides not matched to a gene: 10. The CDR3 coding sequence is TGTGCCAGCAGCTTAATAGGGTGGCGGGAGGTTTCTGGGGCCAACGTCCTGACTTTC. Amino acid sequence: CASSLIGWREVSGANVLTF.

Regarding this clonotype: The conserved closing phenylalanine or tryptophan is absent in this CDR3, likely reflecting a read error. The DNA is left out, because the CDR3 cannot be placed on it with certainty; the CDR3 is given as TCRdb lists it. The V gene is TRBV7-3, the J gene TRBJ2-7; the D call of TRBD1 is as the table states it, not checked on the DNA. Germline values: CDR1 SGHTA, CDR2 FQGTGA. The CDR3 totals 16 residues, both ends included. This CDR3 reads CANSLLRGCPKTFSTS.